This T cell receptor (beta chain) comes out of a study of blood T cell repertoires in COVID-19. CDR3 size: 13 residues. V dropped 1 base and J dropped 5 bases, with 9 bases sitting between them. The V gene's germline CDR1 is LGHNA and CDR2 YSLEER. Assay used: immunoSEQ multiplex PCR; TCRdb lists only in-frame clones, some missing. The sample records approximately 240,000 clones, about 89% being singletons. Cohort assignment relied on participant-reported clinical history. This rearrangement joins TRBV4-3 to TRBJ2-7, with D unresolved. The clonotype comes from a woman aged 18 to 35 who had recovered from COVID-19. The specimen sequenced was PBMCs or T cells enriched from blood (not recorded which). The CDR3 coding sequence is TGCGCCAGCAGCCAAGGCAGGTTCGACGAGCAGTACTTC. It is translated as CASSQGRFDEQYF.